Below, 5 T cell receptor beta chains from the same sample are listed, as sequenced in a study of cytomegalovirus exposure and HLA in healthy donors. TCRdb keeps only in-frame clones here, not all; method: immunoSEQ multiplex PCR. The profile shows 170,000 or so clones, roughly 84% of them singletons. The sample was PBMCs. Receptor source: a woman under 30 in good health and CMV-seropositive.

The chain has TRBV18 and TRBJ1-2; 7 bases agree with TRBD1. The CDR3 totals 14 residues. The J segment lost 6 bases and the V segment lost 1 base, leaving 5 bases of the junction unmatched. Germline CDR1 is KGHSH and CDR2 is LQKENI. The CDR3 DNA follows: TGTGCCAGCTCACCACTTACAGGGGTCCATGGCTACACCTTC. As protein: CASSPLTGVHGYTF.

V usage is TRBV7-9 and J usage is TRBJ2-7, with TRBD1 as a possible D gene (6 bases). From germline, CDR1 is SEHNR and CDR2 FQNEAQ (reference sequence). The ends were cut back, 5 bases at V and 4 bases at J, with 9 bases in the middle. The CDR3 has 12 residues. CDR3 sequence (DNA): TGTGCCAGCAGCATGACAGGATACGAGCAGTACTTC. Translation: CASSMTGYEQYF.

V and J are TRBV6-5 and TRBJ2-2; 7 positions agree with TRBD1. Germline V gene data show CDR1 as MNHEY and CDR2 as SVGAGI. The CDR3 consists of 15 residues. Unmatched junction bases numbered 9, after V lost 6 bases and J lost 5 bases. CDR3 protein: CASRDRVGYTGELFF. The CDR3 region has the DNA TGTGCCAGCAGAGACAGGGTGGGGTATACCGGGGAGCTGTTTTTT.

The chain joins TRBV9 to TRBJ2-1; maybe TRBD2 (7 bases). Germline V gives CDR1 SGDLS, CDR2 YYNGEE. Between the trimmed V and J ends, which lost 2 bases and 14 bases, there was a span of 17 bases. The CDR3 covers 13 residues. The CDR3 region has the DNA TGTGCCAGCAGCGTTGGCTTTGCGGGGGACAAGTTCTTC. Amino acids: CASSVGFAGDKFF.

The J gene is TRBJ2-1, the V gene TRBV27, with TRBD1 matching over 8 bases. CDR1 and CDR2 (germline): MNHEY, SMNVEV (reference sequence). J gave up 3 bases and V 5 bases, and 9 bases lay outside the gene matches. This CDR3 contains 16 residues. The CDR3 spells CASSPHRGELYNEQFF. The CDR3 DNA is TGTGCCAGCAGTCCCCACAGGGGGGAACTCTACAATGAGCAGTTCTTC.